The 18 T cell receptor beta chains below come from one sample, sequenced in a study of CD8 T cells in Susac syndrome. Random hexamers primed reverse transcription of roughly 0.5 to 1 ug RNA. TCRdb redid the calling of the immunoSEQ multiplex PCR reads with MiXCR, one entry per CDR3 protein. The table has roughly 220,000 distinct CDR3 sequences, 94% seen once; the top ten hold about 0.15%. Sequenced input: CD4+ T cells from PBMCs. The receptors originated from a human donor with Susac syndrome.

The chain uses TRBV30 and TRBJ2-1; D unresolved. CDR3 size: 15 residues. From germline, CDR1 is GTSNPN and CDR2 SVGIG (reference sequence). Trimming cost V 3 bases and J 7 bases, with 19 bases left between them. The CDR3 here is CAWSPGVQGRNEQFF. The CDR3 region has the DNA TGTGCCTGGAGCCCCGGTGTGCAAGGGCGGAATGAGCAGTTCTTC.

The chain joins TRBV12-3 or TRBV12-4 to TRBJ2-1; D is possibly TRBD2 (6 bases). The ends were cut back, 1 base at V and 7 bases at J, with 17 bases in the middle. This CDR3 has 16 residues. The DNA for the CDR3 is TGTGCCAGCAGTTTAGAGGGCGGGGACGGATATAATGAGCAGTTCTTC. Residues: CASSLEGGDGYNEQFF.

The rearrangement joins TRBV9 to TRBJ2-2; TRBD1 matches at 7 bases. The CDR3 is made up of 14 amino acids. Germline assignment: CDR1 SGDLS and CDR2 YYNGEE. V gave up 5 bases and J gave up 0 bases; unmatched junction bases: 1. DNA of the CDR3: TGTGCCAGCAGAGGGACAGCGAACACCGGGGAGCTGTTTTTT. Protein: CASRGTANTGELFF.

The J gene is TRBJ1-3, the V gene TRBV18; 8 nucleotides line up with TRBD1. This CDR3 has 18 amino acids. Germline-derived CDR1 and CDR2 are KGHSH and LQKENI. Trimming removed 3 bases from V and 0 bases from J; junction bases left unmatched: 10. The CDR3 region has the DNA TGTGCCAGCTCACCTTCCGACACAGGGGGATCCTCTGGAAACACCATATATTTT. Translation gives CASSPSDTGGSSGNTIYF.

This chain connects TRBV7-2 to TRBJ2-3, with a possible D match to TRBD1 (6 bases). The germline V and J ends were trimmed by 1 base and 3 bases, with 14 bases remaining between them. Per germline, CDR1 SGHTA and CDR2 FQGNSA. The CDR3 covers 16 residues. The CDR3 DNA reads TGTGCCAGCAGCTTAGTAGGGGGAGTGGAGACAGATACGCAGTATTTT. It encodes CASSLVGGVETDTQYF. The complete variable domain, with remaining parts taken from reference TRBV7-2 and TRBJ2-3, reads GAGVSQSPSNKVTEKGKDVELRCDPISGHTALYWYRQSLGQGLEFLIYFQGNSAPDKSGLPSDRFSAERTGGSVSTLTIQRTQQEDSAVYLCASSLVGGVETDTQYFGPGTRLTVL.

The V and J genes are TRBV29-1 and TRBJ2-2; D may be TRBD1 (6 bases). The V and J ends lost 4 bases and 4 bases respectively, with 10 bases between them. The CDR3 sequence is 13 residues long. Germline assignment: CDR1 SQVTM and CDR2 ANQGSEA. CDR3 amino acids: CSVVQGGTGELFF. For the CDR3, the DNA is TGCAGCGTTGTACAGGGCGGCACCGGGGAGCTGTTTTTT.

This rearrangement joins TRBV5-6 to TRBJ2-5, with D hard to call. The CDR3 extends over 15 amino acids. Per the germline V gene, CDR1 is SGHDT and CDR2 is YYEEEE. The V gene lost 0 bases and the J gene lost 0 bases, with 9 bases spanning the gap. The CDR3 is CASSLGAGHQETQYF. The CDR3 DNA is TGTGCCAGCAGCTTGGGTGCAGGTCACCAAGAGACCCAGTACTTC.

The V call is TRBV11-2, the J call TRBJ2-2; TRBD1 might be the D (6 bases). This CDR3 region has 15 residues. Germline V gives CDR1 SGHAT, CDR2 FQNNGV. Trimming left V 2 bases short and J 0 bases short, with 7 bases between. The CDR3 sequence: CASSLYRANTGELFF. CDR3 sequence (DNA): TGTGCCAGCAGCTTATACAGGGCGAACACCGGGGAGCTGTTTTTT.

The chain is built from TRBV12-3 or TRBV12-4 and TRBJ2-1; TRBD1 agrees at 9 bases. CDR3 size: 15 residues. V dropped 7 bases and J dropped 1; count of bases not matched to a gene: 5. The CDR3 DNA follows: TGTGCCAGCATGAACAGGGGGCCTTCCTACAATGAGCAGTTCTTC. Amino acid sequence: CASMNRGPSYNEQFF.

V gene TRBV19 combines with J gene TRBJ2-1, with 8 bases matching TRBD1. With V trimmed by 5 bases and J by 6 bases, 3 bases remained unmatched. The CDR3 is 13 residues long. Germline V gives CDR1 LNHDA, CDR2 SQIVND (reference sequence). Here the CDR3 reads CASSLGQGNEQFF. The CDR3 DNA reads TGTGCCAGTAGTCTTGGACAGGGCAATGAGCAGTTCTTC.

This chain links TRBV30 with TRBJ1-5; no firm D call. This CDR3 is 14 amino acids long. Trimming stripped 2 bases from V and 0 bases from J, with 8 bases between. Germline V gene data show CDR1 as GTSNPN and CDR2 as SVGIG (reference sequence). The chain's CDR3 is CAWSLRYSNQPQHF. As DNA, the CDR3 is TGTGCCTGGAGTCTGAGATATAGCAATCAGCCCCAGCATTTT.

This clonotype was seen just once. The rearrangement joins TRBV12-3 or TRBV12-4 to TRBJ1-3; D call uncertain. The CDR3 covers 13 residues. The V and J ends lost 6 bases and 2 bases respectively, with 8 bases between them. The CDR3 sequence: CASRPAAGNTIYF. DNA for the CDR3: TGTGCCAGCAGGCCCGCCGCTGGAAACACCATATATTTT.

The CDR3 sequence is CASSAFTGDYEQYF. CDR3 DNA: TGTGCCAGCAGCGCCTTTACGGGGGACTACGAGCAGTACTTC. This chain connects TRBV27 to TRBJ2-7, with D perhaps matching TRBD2 (6 bases). Per germline, CDR1 MNHEY and CDR2 SMNVEV (reference sequence). The CDR3 has 14 residues. The V gene lost 6 bases and the J gene lost 3 bases, with 15 bases spanning the gap.

The genes are TRBV30 and TRBJ1-5; D perhaps matches TRBD1 (6 bases). V shed 0 bases and J shed 5 bases, with 14 bases lying between them. Germline V lookup: CDR1 GTSNPN, CDR2 SVGIG (reference sequence). This CDR3 is 15 amino acids long. The CDR3 loop reads CAWSVDGGRDQPQHF. The CDR3 DNA is TGTGCCTGGAGTGTAGACGGGGGGCGAGATCAGCCCCAGCATTTT.

In DNA form, the CDR3 reads TGTGCCTGGATATCTCCCTCCACCCGGGGCTACACCTTC. This translates into CAWISPSTRGYTF. The V call is TRBV30, the J call TRBJ1-2; D is ambiguous. This CDR3 region has 13 residues. The V and J ends lost 4 bases and 8 bases respectively, with 17 bases between them. CDR1 is GTSNPN, CDR2 SVGIG, per germline (reference sequence).

The chain carries TRBV7-2 and TRBJ2-3; 11 bases line up with TRBD2. Germline trimming cut 5 bases from V and 2 bases from J; bases unmatched to any gene: 9. Germline assignment: CDR1 SGHTA and CDR2 FQGNSA. CDR3 length equals 17 residues. Here the CDR3 DNA reads TGTGCCAGCAGCCGACCACTAGCGGGGGCGAACACAGATACGCAGTATTTT. It translates to CASSRPLAGANTDTQYF. Together with reference TRBV7-2 and TRBJ2-3, the CDR3 gives the full variable domain: GAGVSQSPSNKVTEKGKDVELRCDPISGHTALYWYRQSLGQGLEFLIYFQGNSAPDKSGLPSDRFSAERTGGSVSTLTIQRTQQEDSAVYLCASSRPLAGANTDTQYFGPGTRLTVL.

The chain joins TRBV7-9 to TRBJ1-1, with 7 positions matching TRBD1. This CDR3 has 14 amino acids. V trimming: 4 bases; J trimming: 3 bases; junction bases outside the gene matches: 5. Germline loops: CDR1 SEHNR, CDR2 FQNEAQ (reference sequence). This CDR3 reads CASSSQGTDTEAFF. In nucleotides, the CDR3 is TGTGCCAGCAGCTCACAGGGGACTGACACTGAAGCTTTCTTT.

V usage is TRBV3-1 and J usage is TRBJ2-2; maybe TRBD2 (5 bases). The CDR3 sequence is 16 residues long. CDR1 and CDR2 from the germline V gene are LGHDT and YNNKEL (reference sequence). Trimming pared 6 bases from V and 6 bases from J, leaving 20 bases between. The CDR3 DNA sequence: TGTGCCAGCAGTCCACTAGGCTCGAAGGGCGCCGGGGAGCTGTTTTTT. This encodes CASSPLGSKGAGELFF.